This entry is about one TCR beta chain. Its cognate antigen is unknown. Some clones are missing from TCRdb's copy, which holds only in-frame ones; the method was immunoSEQ multiplex PCR. Among millions of clones listed, roughly nine tenths were seen once. The sample is drawn from a study of shared clonotypes between healthy human individuals. Study-wide background: Three plates were used per donor for CD4 naive, three for CD4 memory, two for CD8 naive and one for CD8 memory.

The CDR3 has 17 residues. The trim removed 0 bases at V and 7 bases at J, leaving 8 bases unmatched. From germline, CDR1 is LGHNA and CDR2 YNFKEQ. Overall study findings and caveats: Measured sharing among donors was expected to vary with sequencing depth. The study found lower generation probabilities in non-shared clonotypes than in those shared by all four donors. Estimated clonotype richness was generally higher in naive than memory subsets.

The sample taken for sequencing was naive CD4+ T cells sorted from blood. Subset here: CD45RA+ positively selected. The TCR originated in a man younger than 30 in good health. V gene TRBV4-2 combines with J gene TRBJ2-1, with 11 bases identical to TRBD2. The CDR3 region is CASSQEAGLAGGNEQFF. In nucleotides, the CDR3 is TGTGCCAGCAGCCAAGAGGCCGGGCTAGCGGGAGGTAATGAGCAGTTCTTC.